These 3 T cell receptor beta chains were all obtained from the same sample, sequenced in a study of blood T cell repertoires in COVID-19 (dated by TCRdb to about 2020). Receptor libraries were prepared by the immunoSEQ multiplex PCR assay. The clones in this table, taken by TCRdb from immuneACCESS, are in-frame only. Not every clone is retained; where verified, under half of the shortfall comes from an unresolved V gene, and the cause of the rest is unknown. The sample table contains hundreds of thousands of clones; only one count was recorded for over 75% of them. Clones ranked in the top ten supply roughly an eighth of the sample. Sequenced input: peripheral blood. Source of these receptors: a woman in her sixties with acute or convalescent COVID-19.

As to this clone: This sample also contains other DNA sequences that code for the same CDR3. The chain combines TRBV5-1 with TRBJ2-1; possibly TRBD2 for D (5 bases). Germline-derived CDR1 and CDR2 are SGHRS and YFSETQ. Deletions cut 8 bases from V and 0 bases from J, with 15 bases between. The CDR3 has 15 residues. The CDR3 spells CASSLSGTSYNEQFF. The CDR3 DNA is TGCGCCAGTAGCCTCTCGGGAACCTCCTACAATGAGCAGTTCTTC.

The chain employs TRBV29-1 and TRBJ1-1; 9 positions agree with TRBD1. Germline V gene data show CDR1 as SQVTM and CDR2 as ANQGSEA. This CDR3 has 12 amino acids. The V and J ends lost 5 bases and 9 bases, in that order; junction bases with no gene match: 7. The CDR3 coding sequence is TGCAGCGTTACTGGACAGGGGTACCAAGCTTTCTTT. It is translated as CSVTGQGYQAFF.

As for this clone: One end of the junction is discordant with germline, which a read error may explain. This chain links TRBV2 with TRBJ2-1, with D uncertain. The CDR3 spans 12 residues. Germline V gene lookup returns CDR1 SNHLY and CDR2 FYNNEI. The CDR3 sequence: CASRDDSQGPIF. In DNA form, the CDR3 reads TGTGCCAGCAGGGATGACTCTCAAGGCCCTATCTTC.